This T cell receptor beta chain was identified in a study of OX40 agonist ivuxolimab in advanced cancers. Background on the whole study: Ivuxolimab was an agonistic, fully human IgG2 monoclonal antibody directed against OX40 (CD134), a costimulatory receptor. Peripheral TCRbeta sequencing aimed to test whether ivuxolimab altered TCR sequence diversity and caused clonal T-cell expansion. Of the approximately 54 patients in dose escalation, 19 had hepatocellular carcinoma, some 15 had melanoma, 9 had renal cell carcinoma and 9 had head and neck cancer. The paper reports the monotherapy dose-escalation portion (N ≈ 50 patients) of the phase I ivuxolimab trial. Intravenous ivuxolimab was administered to patients every 2 weeks at six dose levels: 0.01, 0.1, 0.3, 1.5, 3 and 10 mg/kg. The dose-escalation cohort was 82.7% male with a mean age of about 60 years, ranging from 23 to 79. Prior anti-PD-1, anti-PD-L1 or anti-CTLA-4 therapy was permitted, and checkpoint inhibitors had been received by about two fifths of dose-escalation patients. Partial responses were achieved by three dose-escalation patients, of whom one had hepatocellular carcinoma and two had cutaneous melanoma.

The CDR3, cysteine through phenylalanine, is 13 amino acids long. Only CDR3 DNA remains: 39 bases, in frame from the first base. V trim: 4 bases; J trim: 1 base; unmatched bases: 0. Via the germline V gene, CDR1 is SNHLY and CDR2 FYNNEI. Comment on this clone: Its specific antigen is unknown. Base qualities are not recorded, but no much larger clone differs from it by a single base.

Overall study outcomes, separate from this receptor: Clonal expansion of both CD4+ and CD8+ blood T cells was observed from baseline to week 6 at doses 0.1 to 3.0 mg/kg. On average, CD8+ T cells showed more expanded clones than CD4+ T cells after ivuxolimab. Partial responders in the 0.1-3.0 mg/kg groups had among the lowest normalized peripheral clonal expansion, especially among CD8+ T cells. Low levels of normalized T-cell clonal expansion were also shown by some nonresponding patients. Which antigens the clonally expanded peripheral T cells were specific for was not determined.

Genomic DNA was isolated from the sorted cells so that the TCRbeta CDR3 region could be sequenced. The immunoSEQ Assay was used to sequence the TCRbeta CDR3 regions. The immuneACCESS repertoire file appears here via TCRdb, limited to in-frame rearrangements. These files lack a portion of the clones; in checked studies, under half of the deficit traces to unresolved V genes, and the cause of the others is not known. This sample comprises some 46,000 clones, around 85% of them detected only once. The biggest ten clones account for under 40% of the sample. Patients with autoimmune disease history or receiving systemic immunosuppression were excluded from the trial. Peripheral blood for TCR sequencing was collected from all dose cohorts at baseline, on cycle 4 day 1, and on cycle 7 day 1. Samples came from an open-label, multicenter, first-in-human phase I dose-escalation trial of ivuxolimab. Adults with locally advanced or metastatic melanoma, renal cell, hepatocellular, or head and neck squamous cell carcinoma were enrolled in the trial. Before TCR sequencing, CD4+ T cells and CD8+ T cells were sorted from peripheral blood as separate populations.

The material sequenced was CD4+ or CD8+ T cells sorted from blood, taken in a trial of the OX40 agonist ivuxolimab. This receptor chain uses TRBV2 and TRBJ2-5; 7 central bases correspond to TRBD1. This clonotype was sampled from an adult with an advanced solid tumor such as melanoma, head and neck, liver or kidney cancer. The DNA reads TGTGCCAGCAGTGGGGACAGCCAAGAGACCCAGTACTTC. This sequence encodes CASSGDSQETQYF.